What follows are 13 T cell receptor beta chains derived from one specimen sequenced in a study of tumor-infiltrating lymphocytes in primary liver carcinoma. Unsorted whole blood yielded blood RNA, and germline DNA was extracted as well. TCR beta cDNA was prepared out of roughly 0.45 ug total RNA by means of a constant-region primer. Three nested multiplex PCR rounds, a slightly modified ARM-PCR method, built the TCR beta libraries. Two initial PCR rounds of ten to eleven cycles each paired TRBV1-TRBV30 forward primers with a C-beta reverse primer. TCRdb independently ran MiXCR on the multiplex PCR reads; one entry per CDR3 protein. The sample includes 200,000 or so distinct CDR3 sequences, 65% of them seen just once. Material for sequencing was peripheral blood. These receptor sequences come from a woman aged 60-70 years with primary liver carcinoma and hepatitis B virus infection.

This clonotype showed up many times. The chain has TRBV11-2 and TRBJ1-6; no firm D call. This CDR3 has 15 residues. V shed 5 bases and J shed 9 bases, with 17 bases lying between them. CDR1 SGHAT and CDR2 FQNNGV come from the germline V gene. Here the CDR3 DNA reads TGTGCCAGCAGCCTCCCTCGGGTCGCTGGTTCACCCCTCCACTTT. Protein sequence: CASSLPRVAGSPLHF.

This clonotype has just a few counts. This may come from a read error, since a much larger clone is one base off. The chain employs TRBV29-1 and TRBJ2-7; the match to TRBD1 covers 7 bases. Germline trimming cut 1 base from V and 1 base from J; bases unmatched to any gene: 4. This CDR3 is 14 amino acids long. Germline V lookup: CDR1 SQVTM, CDR2 ANQGSEA. The DNA of the CDR3 is TGCAGCGTTGAAGTTAGCAGGGGGTCCTACGAGCAGTACTTC. Amino acids: CSVEVSRGSYEQYF.

As concerns this clonotype: The CDR3 does not close with the conserved phenylalanine or tryptophan, likely indicating a read error. The chain uses TRBV29-1 and TRBJ2-7; 12 positions match TRBD2. The CDR3 covers 15 residues. CDR1 is SQVTM and CDR2 is ANQGSEA in the germline V gene. The chain's CDR3 is CSVTLTSGSSYEQYL. The CDR3 DNA sequence: TGCAGCGTTACCCTGACTAGCGGGAGTTCCTATGAGCAGTACCTC.

This clonotype was recorded at least ten times. V gene TRBV11-1 combines with J gene TRBJ1-1; tentatively, D is TRBD1 (5 bases). The CDR3 is made up of 14 amino acids. Germline CDR1 reads SGHAT; CDR2 reads FQDESV (reference sequence). Between the trimmed V and J ends, which lost 5 bases and 5 bases, there was a span of 15 bases. CDR3: CASSRDPRVTEAFF. CDR3 bases: TGTGCCAGCAGCCGGGACCCCCGGGTAACTGAAGCTTTCTTT. Full variable domain (remainder filled in from reference TRBV11-1 and TRBJ1-1): EAEVAQSPRYKITEKSQAVAFWCDPISGHATLYWYRQILGQGPELLVQFQDESVVDDSQLPKDRFSAERLKGVDSTLKIQPAELGDSAMYLCASSRDPRVTEAFFGQGTRLTVV.

The V gene is TRBV21-1, the J gene TRBJ2-7; TRBD2, as called in the table, went unchecked against the DNA. TRBV21-1 is classified as a pseudogene. CDR3 length: 15 amino acids. Here the CDR3 reads CTSKKQASGRVEQYF. CDR3 in DNA: TGTACCAGCAAAAAACAGGCTAGCGGGAGGGTCGAGCAGTACTTC.

Concerning this clonotype: One end of the junction is discordant with germline, which a read error may explain. The chain recombines TRBV11-3 with TRBJ2-7, with 12 positions matching TRBD2. This CDR3 is built from 15 residues. Germline lookup yields CDR1 SGHNT and CDR2 YENEEA. The CDR3 spells CASSPTSGSKYEQYF. In DNA, the CDR3 is TGTGCCAGCAGCCCGACTAGCGGGAGTAAGTACGAGCAGTATTTC.

This clonotype was recorded at least ten times. The chain is built from TRBV29-1 and TRBJ2-3; D is perhaps TRBD1 (5 bases). From germline, CDR1 is SQVTM and CDR2 ANQGSEA. The V and J ends lost 2 bases and 4 bases respectively, with 7 bases between them. The CDR3 spans 12 residues. CDR3 amino acids: CSVERGADTQYF. The CDR3 DNA reads as TGCAGCGTTGAAAGGGGCGCAGATACGCAGTATTTT.

For this clonotype: The junction departs from the called germline gene at one end, perhaps through a read error. V gene TRBV11-2 combines with J gene TRBJ2-7, with a possible D match to TRBD1 (6 bases). CDR3 length: 14 amino acids. CDR1 is SGHAT and CDR2 is FQNNGV in the germline V gene. CDR3: CASSSNHRVLGQYF. The CDR3 DNA is TGTGCTAGCAGCTCCAACCACAGGGTTCTCGGGCAGTACTTC.

The chain uses TRBV6-1 and TRBJ2-3; 8 positions match TRBD1. The CDR3 covers 14 residues. With 7 bases clipped from V and 5 bases from J, the junction kept 8 bases outside the gene matches. CDR1 is MNHNS, CDR2 SASEGT, per germline. As DNA, the CDR3 is TGTGCCAGCACCCGGGACAGGTCAGGAGATACGCAGTATTTT. Translation: CASTRDRSGDTQYF.

On this clonotype itself: A clone one base away is much larger, so this may be a read error. The chain is built from TRBV29-1 and TRBJ2-3; D possibly corresponds to TRBD2 (6 bases). CDR3 length: 13 residues. Trimming stripped 6 bases from V and 4 bases from J, with 14 bases between. Germline lookup yields CDR1 SQVTM and CDR2 ANQGSEA. CDR3 in DNA: TGCAGCGTGGGACTCCGAGGACCAGATACGCAGTATTTT. It is translated as CSVGLRGPDTQYF.

On this clonotype: At one boundary the junction diverges from the germline segment, which might be a read error. V usage is TRBV2 and J usage is TRBJ2-1; TRBD2 is a possible D gene (6 bases). The CDR3 covers 13 residues. Germline values: CDR1 SNHLY, CDR2 FYNNEI. The chain's CDR3 is CASSLDYNNEKFF. The CDR3 region has the DNA TGTGCCAGCAGCCTGGACTACAACAATGAGAAGTTCTTC.

Notes on this clonotype: This could be a read error, since a much larger clone is one nucleotide away. CDR3 in DNA: TGTACCAGCAGCTTAGCAGCAGGGCGAGAGACCCAGTACTTC. Its protein product is CTSSLAAGRETQYF. The chain has TRBV13 and TRBJ2-5; D possibly corresponds to TRBD1 (5 bases). Germline CDR1 and CDR2: PRHDT and FYEKMQ (reference sequence). The CDR3 is made up of 14 amino acids.

At least ten counts were recorded for this clonotype. This chain links TRBV6-2 or TRBV6-3 with TRBJ2-1; 10 bases match TRBD2. V lost 6 bases to trimming and J lost 4 bases; unmatched junction nucleotides: 3. Germline V gene lookup returns CDR1 MNHEY and CDR2 SVGEGT. The CDR3 covers 14 residues. DNA for the CDR3: TGTGCCAGCAGGGAGACTAGCGGGTACAATGAGCAGTTCTTC. This translates into CASRETSGYNEQFF.